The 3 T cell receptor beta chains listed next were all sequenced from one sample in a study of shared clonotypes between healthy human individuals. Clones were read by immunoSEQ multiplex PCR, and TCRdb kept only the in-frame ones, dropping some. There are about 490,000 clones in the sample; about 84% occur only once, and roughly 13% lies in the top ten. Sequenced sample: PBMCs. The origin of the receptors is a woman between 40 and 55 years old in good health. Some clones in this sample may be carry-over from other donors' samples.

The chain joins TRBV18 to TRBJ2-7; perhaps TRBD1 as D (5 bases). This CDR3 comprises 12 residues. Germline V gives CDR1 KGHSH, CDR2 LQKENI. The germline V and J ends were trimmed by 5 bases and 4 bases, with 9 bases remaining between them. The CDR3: CASSSQGYEQYF. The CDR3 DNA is TGTGCCAGCTCATCCCAGGGTTACGAGCAGTACTTC.

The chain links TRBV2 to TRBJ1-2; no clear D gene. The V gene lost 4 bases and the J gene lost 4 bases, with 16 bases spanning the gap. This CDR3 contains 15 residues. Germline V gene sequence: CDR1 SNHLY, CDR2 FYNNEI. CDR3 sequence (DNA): TGTGCCAGCAGTGCCCTGGGTAGGGAAATCTATGGCTACACCTTC. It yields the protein CASSALGREIYGYTF.

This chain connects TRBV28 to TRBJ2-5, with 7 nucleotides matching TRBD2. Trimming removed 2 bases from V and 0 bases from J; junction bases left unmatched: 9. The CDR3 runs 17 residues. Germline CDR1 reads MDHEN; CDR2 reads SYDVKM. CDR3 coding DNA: TGTGCCAGCAGTTTACACCGCGGGAGCACGTACCAAGAGACCCAGTACTTC. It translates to CASSLHRGSTYQETQYF.